The 3 T cell receptor beta chains below come from one sample, sequenced in a study of T cell responses to AZD1222 COVID-19 vaccine. The table came from immunoSEQ multiplex PCR; TCRdb's copy has only in-frame clones and leaves some out. The top ten hold about 2.5% of the sample, which has more than 80,000 clones, over 75% seen once. The sample here was peripheral blood, taken 28 days after the second AZD1222 dose. The origin of the receptors is an adult who received the AZD1222 COVID-19 vaccine.

V gene TRBV4-2 combines with J gene TRBJ2-7, with D unclear. Germline CDR1 is LGHNA and CDR2 is YNFKEQ. The CDR3 runs to 14 residues. V lost 0 bases and J 3 bases, leaving 9 bases between the germline ends. The CDR3 DNA reads as TGTGCCAGCAGCCAAGATCTCCAGAGCTACGAGCAGTACTTC. Translation gives CASSQDLQSYEQYF.

CDR3 sequence: CASSLFGGITDTQYF. The CDR3 DNA follows: TGTGCCAGCAGTTTATTCGGGGGAATTACAGATACGCAGTATTTT. The chain employs TRBV27 and TRBJ2-3; TRBD2 is a possible D gene (6 bases). V was clipped by 1 base and J by 3 bases, with 11 bases between them. Per the germline V gene, CDR1 is MNHEY and CDR2 is SMNVEV (reference sequence). The length of the CDR3 is 15 residues.

This clone was picked up a small number of times. The rearrangement uses TRBV9 and TRBJ2-4; D may match TRBD1 or TRBD2 (5 bases each). CDR1 is SGDLS and CDR2 is YYNGEE in the germline V gene. V was cut by 3 bases and J by 1 base, with 17 bases left in between. This CDR3 is built from 17 residues. CDR3 sequence (DNA): TGTGCCAGCAGCGGGGGGACGTCAGAACAGGCCAAAAACATTCAGTACTTC. Protein product: CASSGGTSEQAKNIQYF.